The 5 T cell receptor beta chains presented below share a single source sample, sequenced in a study of metastatic and nonmetastatic thyroid tumors. Using MiXCR, TCRdb reanalyzed the PCR reads. The data hold about 6,400 clones, with around 16% observed a single time. Patients underwent thyroid surgery, and none had received any treatment before it. The sequenced material came from tumor tissue. These receptors all come from a male donor with papillary thyroid cancer or a benign thyroid nodule (not recorded which). Some clones in this sample may be carry-over from other donors' samples.

DNA for the CDR3: TGCGCCAGCAGCTTGGACGGAAAGGGCTACACCTTC. This sequence encodes CASSLDGKGYTF. The J gene is TRBJ1-2, the V gene TRBV5-1; D ambiguous. The V gene's germline CDR1 is SGHRS and CDR2 YFSETQ. V was trimmed by 0 bases and J by 8 bases, leaving 8 bases between them. The CDR3 sequence is 12 residues long.

The rearrangement links TRBV24-1 to TRBJ2-3; possible D gene TRBD2, 7 bases. There are 15 residues in the CDR3. Germline V gives CDR1 KGHDR, CDR2 SFDVKD. Deletions cut 9 bases from V and 3 bases from J, with 18 bases between. This chain's CDR3 is CATQGGGLGTDTQYF. CDR3 sequence (DNA): TGTGCCACCCAAGGGGGTGGACTAGGAACAGATACGCAGTATTTT.

The rearrangement uses TRBV20-1 and TRBJ2-3; D uncertain. Trimming took 3 bases from V and 9 from J, leaving 10 bases between them. The CDR3 spans 11 residues. Looked up from germline, CDR1 is DFQATT and CDR2 is SNEGSKA (reference sequence). CDR3 amino acids: CSASLDYTQYF. Here the CDR3 DNA reads TGCAGTGCTAGCCTCGATTACACGCAGTATTTT.

By proportion, this clone is medium-sized (0.01 to 0.1%). This chain links TRBV5-1 with TRBJ2-7; D not resolved. V dropped 1 base and J dropped 6 bases, with 11 bases sitting between them. Germline CDR1 SGHRS, CDR2 YFSETQ. CDR3 length: 13 amino acids. CDR3 amino acids: CASSLIGDGEQYF. The CDR3, as DNA: TGCGCCAGCAGCTTGATTGGTGATGGCGAGCAGTACTTC.

This chain connects TRBV27 to TRBJ2-7; 10 bases agree with TRBD1. V shed 6 bases and J 9 bases; nucleotides not matched to a gene: 11. The CDR3 contains 14 residues. The germline V gene encodes CDR1 MNHEY and CDR2 SMNVEV (reference sequence). The CDR3 spells CASSSDRGLNGQYF. CDR3 nucleotide sequence: TGTGCCAGCAGCTCTGACAGGGGGCTGAACGGGCAGTACTTC.